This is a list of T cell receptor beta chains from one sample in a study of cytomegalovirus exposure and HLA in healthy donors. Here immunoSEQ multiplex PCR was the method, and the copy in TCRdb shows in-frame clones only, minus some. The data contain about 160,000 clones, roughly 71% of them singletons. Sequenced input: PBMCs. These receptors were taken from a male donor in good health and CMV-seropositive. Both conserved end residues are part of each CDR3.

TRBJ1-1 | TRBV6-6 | CASSYWDRETEAFF
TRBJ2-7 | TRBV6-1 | CASSDATAYEQYF
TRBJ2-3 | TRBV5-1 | CASSSLQGLGDTQYF
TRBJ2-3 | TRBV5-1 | CASSLTGGATDTQYF
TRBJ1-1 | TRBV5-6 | CASSSTGGTEAFF
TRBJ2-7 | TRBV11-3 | CASSLGQGREQYF
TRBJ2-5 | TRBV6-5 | CASTGQDLQETQYF
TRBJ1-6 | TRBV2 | CASRRDTNSPLHF
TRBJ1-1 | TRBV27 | CASAEAMNTEAFF
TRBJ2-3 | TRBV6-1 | CASSEGLPSTQYF
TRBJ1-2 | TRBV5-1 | CASSLLQGAYGYTF
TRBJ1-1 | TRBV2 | CASNPGGTEAFF
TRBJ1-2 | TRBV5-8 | CASSFDSIYYGYTF